This T cell receptor (beta chain) was captured by sequencing in a study of shared clonotypes between healthy human individuals. Nashville, Tennessee was home to all donors, each a Caucasian adult. The CDR3 is 16 residues long. After removal of 5 bases from V and 3 bases from J, the junction contained 8 bases not matched to a gene. Germline V gives CDR1 LNHDA, CDR2 SQIVND (reference sequence). Once extracted for a subset, genomic DNA was divided evenly among several immunoSEQ plates. TCRdb's table, derived via immunoSEQ multiplex PCR, lists solely in-frame clones and lacks some. The table has about 480,000 clones, over 60% seen once.

Sequenced sample: PBMCs. The sequence came from a woman aged 35 to 49 in good health. Some clones in this sample may be carry-over from other donors' samples. The chain is built from TRBV19 and TRBJ2-5; 11 bases are shared with TRBD2. Here the CDR3 DNA reads TGTGCCAGTAGTCCTACCCAACTAGCGGGAGAAGAGACCCAGTACTTC. It translates to CASSPTQLAGEETQYF.